These 14 T cell receptor beta chains originate from one sample sequenced in a study of blood T cells in healthy people across ages. Combining a sample-barcoded 5' primer with a J-beta primer mix, a second PCR ran for about 7 to 12 cycles. TCRdb fed the 5' RACE reads into MiXCR, producing one record per CDR3 protein. The sample holds 540,000 or so distinct CDR3 sequences, roughly 48% seen once. Specimen: blood. Receptors were obtained from an elderly man in good health.

The J gene is TRBJ2-7, the V gene TRBV29-1; possibly TRBD2 for D (7 bases). Per the germline V gene, CDR1 is SQVTM and CDR2 is ANQGSEA. This CDR3 is 13 amino acids long. V was cut by 0 bases and J by 6 bases, with 12 bases left in between. CDR3 in amino acids: CSVEDPGGVEQYF. Written as DNA, the CDR3 is TGCAGCGTTGAAGATCCGGGGGGCGTCGAGCAGTACTTC.

There are a few counts of this clonotype. The chain recombines TRBV5-1 with TRBJ2-5; 10 bases agree with TRBD1. Looked up from germline, CDR1 is SGHRS and CDR2 is YFSETQ. CDR3 length: 14 residues. V dropped 3 bases and J dropped 4; count of bases not matched to a gene: 3. The CDR3 spells CASSWGDRGETQYF. CDR3 DNA: TGCGCCAGCAGCTGGGGGGACAGGGGAGAGACCCAGTACTTC.

The V gene is TRBV24-1, the J gene TRBJ1-2, with D unclear. This CDR3 comprises 11 residues. Trimming cost V 5 bases and J 6 bases, with 6 bases left between them. Germline V gene data show CDR1 as KGHDR and CDR2 as SFDVKD. In DNA form, the CDR3 reads TGTGCCACCAGTGCCGGTGATGGCTACACCTTC. It translates to CATSAGDGYTF.

This clonotype was detected a few times. This chain uses TRBV7-2 with TRBJ2-1; no firm D call. The CDR3 has 13 residues. In germline, CDR1 is SGHTA, CDR2 FQGNSA. Trimming left V 2 bases short and J 5 bases short, with 7 bases between. CDR3 in amino acids: CASSLSQNNEQFF. CDR3 nucleotides: TGTGCCAGCAGCTTATCGCAGAACAATGAGCAGTTCTTC.

This clonotype was counted a few times. The gene calls are TRBV7-3 and TRBJ2-1; a weak D match, TRBD2 (5 bases). Per germline, CDR1 SGHTA and CDR2 FQGTGA. Trimming removed 5 bases at V and 9 bases at J, with 11 bases between. The CDR3 is 12 residues long. The CDR3 protein is CASSQAGGEQFF. In DNA form, the CDR3 reads TGTGCCAGCAGCCAGGCGGGTGGTGAGCAGTTCTTC. The full variable domain, its missing parts supplied by reference TRBV7-3 and TRBJ2-1, is GAGVSQTPSNKVTEKGKYVELRCDPISGHTALYWYRQSLGQGPEFLIYFQGTGAADDSGLPNDRFFAVRPEGSVSTLKIQRTERGDSAVYLCASSQAGGEQFFGPGTRLTVL.

As concerns this clonotype: At one of its ends the junction is not consistent with the germline gene, which may arise from a read error. The rearrangement links TRBV24-1 to TRBJ2-1; 9 bases fit TRBD2. The germline gives CDR1 KGHDR, CDR2 SFDVKD. The CDR3 is 14 residues long. The CDR3 sequence: CATSEGTSFGERFF. For the CDR3, the DNA is TGTGCCACCAGTGAAGGGACTAGCTTCGGTGAGCGGTTCTTC.

In its sample, this clonotype was seen once. The chain uses TRBV11-2 and TRBJ2-5, with D possibly matching TRBD2 (6 bases). This CDR3 comprises 14 residues. V was clipped by 5 bases and J by 3 bases, with 13 bases between them. CDR1 is SGHAT and CDR2 is FQNNGV in the germline V gene. The CDR3 DNA sequence: TGTGCCAGCAGCGGAGGGACTTTTAAAGAGACCCAGTACTTC. Translation gives CASSGGTFKETQYF. The whole variable domain, filled in from reference TRBV11-2 and TRBJ2-5, reads EAGVAQSPRYKIIEKRQSVAFWCNPISGHATLYWYQQILGQGPKLLIQFQNNGVVDDSQLPKDRFSAERLKGVDSTLKIQPAKLEDSAVYLCASSGGTFKETQYFGPGTRLLVL.

J is TRBJ1-5 and V is TRBV4-2; 9 nucleotides line up with TRBD1. The germline CDR1 and CDR2 sequences are LGHNA and YNFKEQ. This CDR3 is built from 16 residues. V lost 1 base and J lost 7; bases outside the gene matches: 8. The CDR3 loop reads CASSQVQGARWQPQHF. Written as DNA, the CDR3 is TGTGCCAGCAGCCAAGTACAGGGGGCACGTTGGCAGCCCCAGCATTTT.

This chain uses TRBV6-1 with TRBJ2-3; a weak D match, TRBD1 (6 bases). This CDR3 has 15 amino acids. V dropped 6 bases and J dropped 9 bases, with 22 bases sitting between them. Germline loops: CDR1 MNHNS, CDR2 SASEGT. This CDR3 reads CASSEGKTPRGTQYF. CDR3 bases: TGTGCCAGCAGCGAGGGGAAGACTCCTAGGGGGACGCAGTATTTT.

V gene TRBV7-2 combines with J gene TRBJ2-3; D is tentatively TRBD1 or TRBD2 (5 bases each). The CDR3 length is 15 residues. Trimming removed 5 bases at V and 0 bases at J, with 12 bases between. Per the germline V gene, CDR1 is SGHTA and CDR2 is FQGNSA. The CDR3 DNA reads as TGTGCCAGCAGCCGGGGACCACCAAGCACAGATACGCAGTATTTT. It codes for CASSRGPPSTDTQYF.

This chain connects TRBV25-1 to TRBJ2-7, with 12 bases lining up with TRBD2. The better agreement between TRBJ2-5 and the DNA end casts doubt on the J call. Germline lookup yields CDR1 MGHDK and CDR2 SYGVNS. This CDR3 has 15 residues. The CDR3, as DNA: TGTGCCAGCAGTGAGCTAGCGGGAGGGAAAGAGACCCAGTACTTC. It is translated as CASSELAGGKETQYF.

This clonotype was recorded many times. CDR3 sequence: CSARSDYGYTF. CDR3 coding DNA: TGCAGTGCTAGGTCTGACTATGGCTACACCTTC. This rearrangement joins TRBV20-1 to TRBJ1-2, with unresolved D. The CDR3 contains 11 residues. Trimming took off 3 bases at V and 3 bases at J, with 5 bases between the two ends. From germline, CDR1 is DFQATT and CDR2 SNEGSKA (reference sequence).

J is TRBJ2-1 and V is TRBV7-3; D may match TRBD1 or TRBD2 (6 bases each). Gene TRBJ2-7 matches the end of the DNA better, so the J call may be wrong. Looked up from germline, CDR1 is SGHTA and CDR2 is FQGTGA. The CDR3 is 15 residues long. In DNA, the CDR3 is TGTGCCAGCAGCTTAATGGGGGGCGGCTACAATGAGCAGTACTTC. It is translated as CASSLMGGGYNEQYF.

The chain has TRBV4-2 and TRBJ2-7; 9 bases are a match to TRBD2. Trimming took 1 base from V and 2 from J; bases not matched to a gene: 3. The CDR3 contains 15 residues. From germline, CDR1 is LGHNA and CDR2 YNFKEQ. The CDR3: CASSQATSGPYEQYF. The DNA for the CDR3 is TGTGCCAGCAGCCAAGCGACTAGCGGACCCTACGAGCAGTACTTC.